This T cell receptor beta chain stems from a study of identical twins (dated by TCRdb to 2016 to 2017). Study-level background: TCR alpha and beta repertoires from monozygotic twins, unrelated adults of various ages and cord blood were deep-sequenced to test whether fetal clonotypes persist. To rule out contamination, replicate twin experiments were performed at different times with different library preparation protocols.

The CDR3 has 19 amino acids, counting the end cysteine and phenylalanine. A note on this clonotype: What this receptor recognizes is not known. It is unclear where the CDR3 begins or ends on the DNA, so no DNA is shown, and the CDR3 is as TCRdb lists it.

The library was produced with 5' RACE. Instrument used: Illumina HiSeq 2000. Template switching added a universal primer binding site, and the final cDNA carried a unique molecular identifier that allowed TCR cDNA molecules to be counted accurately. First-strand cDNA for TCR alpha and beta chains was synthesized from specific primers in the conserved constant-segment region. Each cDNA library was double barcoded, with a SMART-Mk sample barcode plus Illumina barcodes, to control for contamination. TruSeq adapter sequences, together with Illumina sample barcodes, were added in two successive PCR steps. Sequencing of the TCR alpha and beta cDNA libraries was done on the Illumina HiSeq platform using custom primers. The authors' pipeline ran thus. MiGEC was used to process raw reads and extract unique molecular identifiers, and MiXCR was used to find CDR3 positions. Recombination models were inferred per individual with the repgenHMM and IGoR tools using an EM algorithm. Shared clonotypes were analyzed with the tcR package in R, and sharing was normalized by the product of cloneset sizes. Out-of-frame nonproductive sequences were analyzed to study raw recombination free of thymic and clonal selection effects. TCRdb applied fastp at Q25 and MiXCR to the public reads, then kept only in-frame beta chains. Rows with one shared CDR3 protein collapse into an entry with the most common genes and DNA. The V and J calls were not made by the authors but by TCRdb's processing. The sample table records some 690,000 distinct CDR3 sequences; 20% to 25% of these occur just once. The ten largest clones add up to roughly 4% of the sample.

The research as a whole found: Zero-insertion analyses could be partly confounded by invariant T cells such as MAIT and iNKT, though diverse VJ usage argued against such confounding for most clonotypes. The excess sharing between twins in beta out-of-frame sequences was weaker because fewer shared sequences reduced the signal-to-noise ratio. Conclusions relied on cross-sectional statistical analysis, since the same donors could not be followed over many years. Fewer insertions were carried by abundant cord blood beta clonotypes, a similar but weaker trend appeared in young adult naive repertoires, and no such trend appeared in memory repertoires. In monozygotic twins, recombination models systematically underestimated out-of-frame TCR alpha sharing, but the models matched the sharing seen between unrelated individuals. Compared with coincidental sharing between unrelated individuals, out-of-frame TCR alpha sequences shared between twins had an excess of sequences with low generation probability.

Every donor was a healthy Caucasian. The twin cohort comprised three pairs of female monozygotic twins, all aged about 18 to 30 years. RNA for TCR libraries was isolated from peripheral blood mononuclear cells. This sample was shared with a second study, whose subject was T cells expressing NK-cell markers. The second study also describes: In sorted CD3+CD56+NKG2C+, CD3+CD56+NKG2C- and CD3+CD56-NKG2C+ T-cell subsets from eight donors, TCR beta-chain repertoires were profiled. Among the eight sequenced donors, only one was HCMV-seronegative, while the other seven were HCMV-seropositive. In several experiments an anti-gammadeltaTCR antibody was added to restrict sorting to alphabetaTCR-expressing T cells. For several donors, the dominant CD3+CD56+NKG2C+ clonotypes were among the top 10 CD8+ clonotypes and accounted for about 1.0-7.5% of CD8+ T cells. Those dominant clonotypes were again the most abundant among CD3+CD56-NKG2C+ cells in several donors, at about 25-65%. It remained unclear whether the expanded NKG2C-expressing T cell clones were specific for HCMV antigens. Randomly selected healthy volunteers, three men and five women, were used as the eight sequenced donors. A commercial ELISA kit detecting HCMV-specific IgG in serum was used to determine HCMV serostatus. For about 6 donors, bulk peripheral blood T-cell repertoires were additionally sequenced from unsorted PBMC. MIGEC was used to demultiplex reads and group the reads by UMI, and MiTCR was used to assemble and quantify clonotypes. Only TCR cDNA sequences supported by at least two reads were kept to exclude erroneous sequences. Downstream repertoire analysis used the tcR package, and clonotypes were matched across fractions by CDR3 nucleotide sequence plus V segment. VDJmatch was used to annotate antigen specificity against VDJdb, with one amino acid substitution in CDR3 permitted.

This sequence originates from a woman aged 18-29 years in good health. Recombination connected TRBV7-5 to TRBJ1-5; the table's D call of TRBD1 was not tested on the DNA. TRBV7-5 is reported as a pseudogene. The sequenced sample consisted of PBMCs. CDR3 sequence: CISVPEARRTGGMRKPQHF.